The T cell receptor (beta chain) under discussion was sequenced for a study of identifying expanded T cells in peripheral blood. Produced via immunoSEQ multiplex PCR; TCRdb's table is partial and in-frame only. Here the sample spans over 75,000 clones, approximately 88% being singletons. The CDR3 contains 16 residues. Germline assignment: CDR1 SGDLS and CDR2 YYNGEE. V lost 3 bases to trimming and J lost 6 bases; unmatched junction nucleotides: 11. Healthy donors had no documented immune events, such as infections, while sampled. Material: blood. The sequence derives from a person aged 18 to 75 in good health. The chain carries TRBV9 and TRBJ2-1, with TRBD1 matching 8 bases. CDR3 in amino acids: CASSARQTGAANEQFF. For the CDR3, the DNA is TGTGCCAGCAGCGCCCGACAGACAGGGGCGGCCAATGAGCAGTTCTTC.